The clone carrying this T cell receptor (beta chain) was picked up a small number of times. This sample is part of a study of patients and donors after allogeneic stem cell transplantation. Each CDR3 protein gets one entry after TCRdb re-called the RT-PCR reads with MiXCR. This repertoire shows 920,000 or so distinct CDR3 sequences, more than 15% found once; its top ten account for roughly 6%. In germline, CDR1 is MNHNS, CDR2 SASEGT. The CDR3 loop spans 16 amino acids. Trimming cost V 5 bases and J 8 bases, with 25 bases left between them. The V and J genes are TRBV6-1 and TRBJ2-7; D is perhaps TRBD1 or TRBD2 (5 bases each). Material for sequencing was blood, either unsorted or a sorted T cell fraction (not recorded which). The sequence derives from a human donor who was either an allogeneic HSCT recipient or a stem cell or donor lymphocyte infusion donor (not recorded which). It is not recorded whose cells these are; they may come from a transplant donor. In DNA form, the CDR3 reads TGTGCCAGCAGTCGCTCCTTCGGGACCTCAATCAGTCAGCAGTACTTC. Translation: CASSRSFGTSISQQYF.